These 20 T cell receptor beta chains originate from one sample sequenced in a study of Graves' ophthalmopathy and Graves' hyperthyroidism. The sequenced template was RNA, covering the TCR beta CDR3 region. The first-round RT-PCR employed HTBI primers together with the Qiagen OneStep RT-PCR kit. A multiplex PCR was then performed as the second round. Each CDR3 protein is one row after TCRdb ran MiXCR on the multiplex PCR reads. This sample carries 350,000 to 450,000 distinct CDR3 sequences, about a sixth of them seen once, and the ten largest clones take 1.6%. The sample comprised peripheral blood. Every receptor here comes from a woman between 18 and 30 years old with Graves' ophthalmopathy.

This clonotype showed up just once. As DNA, the CDR3 is TGTGCCAGCAGCGAAGTCGGGGGCACATCTGGCTACACCTTC. Residues: CASSEVGGTSGYTF. The V and J genes are TRBV28 and TRBJ1-2; tentatively, D is TRBD1 (6 bases). Trimming cost V 6 bases and J 7 bases, with 18 bases left between them. Germline V gene lookup returns CDR1 MDHEN and CDR2 SYDVKM. The CDR3 runs 14 residues.

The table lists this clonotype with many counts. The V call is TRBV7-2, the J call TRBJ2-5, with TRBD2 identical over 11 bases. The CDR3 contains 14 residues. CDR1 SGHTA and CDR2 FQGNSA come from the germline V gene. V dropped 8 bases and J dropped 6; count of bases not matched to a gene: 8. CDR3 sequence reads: CASLSGRAPKTQYF. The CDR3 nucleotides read TGTGCCAGCCTTAGCGGGAGGGCCCCAAAGACCCAGTACTTC.

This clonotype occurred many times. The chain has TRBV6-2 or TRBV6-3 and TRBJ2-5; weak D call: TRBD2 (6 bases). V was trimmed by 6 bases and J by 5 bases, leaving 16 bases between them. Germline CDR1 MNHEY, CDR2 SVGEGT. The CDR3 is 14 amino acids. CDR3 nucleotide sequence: TGTGCCAGCAGCCCACGACGGAGCGGGGAGACCCAGTACTTC. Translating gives CASSPRRSGETQYF.

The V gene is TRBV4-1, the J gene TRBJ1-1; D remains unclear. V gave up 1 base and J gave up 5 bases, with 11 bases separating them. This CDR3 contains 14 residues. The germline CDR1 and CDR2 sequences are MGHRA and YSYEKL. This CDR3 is CASSQGEVGTEAFF. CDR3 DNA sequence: TGCGCCAGCAGCCAAGGAGAGGTTGGGACTGAAGCTTTCTTT.

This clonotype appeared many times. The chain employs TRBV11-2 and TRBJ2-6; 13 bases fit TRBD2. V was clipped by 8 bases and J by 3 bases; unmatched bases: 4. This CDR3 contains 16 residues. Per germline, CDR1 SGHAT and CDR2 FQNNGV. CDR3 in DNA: TGTGCCAGCCTACTAGCGGGAGGGATTGGGGCCAACGTCCTGACTTTC. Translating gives CASLLAGGIGANVLTF.

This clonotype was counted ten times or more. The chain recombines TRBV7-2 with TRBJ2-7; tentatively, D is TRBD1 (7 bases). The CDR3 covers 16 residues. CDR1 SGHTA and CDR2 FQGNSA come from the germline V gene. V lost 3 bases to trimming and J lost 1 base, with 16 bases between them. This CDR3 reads CASSFTTGTGSYEQYF. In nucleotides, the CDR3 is TGTGCCAGCAGCTTTACGACAGGGACTGGGTCCTACGAGCAGTACTTC. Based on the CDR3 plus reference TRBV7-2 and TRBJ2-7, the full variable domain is GAGVSQSPSNKVTEKGKDVELRCDPISGHTALYWYRQSLGQGLEFLIYFQGNSAPDKSGLPSDRFSAERTGGSVSTLTIQRTQQEDSAVYLCASSFTTGTGSYEQYFGPGTRLTVT.

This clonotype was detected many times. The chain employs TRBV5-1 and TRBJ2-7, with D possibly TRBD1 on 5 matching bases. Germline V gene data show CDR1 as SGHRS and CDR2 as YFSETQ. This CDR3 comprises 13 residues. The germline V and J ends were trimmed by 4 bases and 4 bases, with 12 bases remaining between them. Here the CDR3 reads CASSPITGYEQYF. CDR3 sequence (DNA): TGCGCCAGCAGCCCAATTACAGGATACGAGCAGTACTTC. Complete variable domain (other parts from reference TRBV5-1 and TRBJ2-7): KAGVTQTPRYLIKTRGQQVTLSCSPISGHRSVSWYQQTPGQGLQFLFEYFSETQRNKGNFPGRFSGRQFSNSRSEMNVSTLELGDSALYLCASSPITGYEQYFGPGTRLTVT.

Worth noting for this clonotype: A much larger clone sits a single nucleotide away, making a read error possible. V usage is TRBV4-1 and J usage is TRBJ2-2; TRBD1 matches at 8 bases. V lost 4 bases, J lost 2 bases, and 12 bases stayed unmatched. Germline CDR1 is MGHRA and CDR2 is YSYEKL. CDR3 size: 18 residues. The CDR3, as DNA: TGCGCCAGCAGCCTTCCCGCGGGGCAGGGGGCAAACACCGGGGAGCTGTTTTTT. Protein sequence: CASSLPAGQGANTGELFF.

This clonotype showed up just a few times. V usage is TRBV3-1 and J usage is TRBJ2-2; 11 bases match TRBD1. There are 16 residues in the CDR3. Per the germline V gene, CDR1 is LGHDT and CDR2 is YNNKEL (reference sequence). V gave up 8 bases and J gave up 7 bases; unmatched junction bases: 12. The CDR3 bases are TGTGCCAGCCGATCGGACAGGGGGCGCCTTGGCGGGGAGCTGTTTTTT. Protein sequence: CASRSDRGRLGGELFF.

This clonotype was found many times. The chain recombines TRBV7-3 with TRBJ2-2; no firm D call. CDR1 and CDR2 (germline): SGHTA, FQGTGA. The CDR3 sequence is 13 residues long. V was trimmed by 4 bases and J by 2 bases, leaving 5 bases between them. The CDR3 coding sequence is TGTGCCAGCAGCTCTCCTAACACCGGGGAGCTGTTTTTT. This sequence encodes CASSSPNTGELFF.

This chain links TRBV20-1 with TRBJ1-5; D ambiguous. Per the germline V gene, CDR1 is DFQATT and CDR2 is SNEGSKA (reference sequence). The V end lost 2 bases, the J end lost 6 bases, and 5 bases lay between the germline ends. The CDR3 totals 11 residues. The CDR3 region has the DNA TGCAGTGCTAGAAAAGGTCAGCCCCAGCATTTT. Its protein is CSARKGQPQHF.

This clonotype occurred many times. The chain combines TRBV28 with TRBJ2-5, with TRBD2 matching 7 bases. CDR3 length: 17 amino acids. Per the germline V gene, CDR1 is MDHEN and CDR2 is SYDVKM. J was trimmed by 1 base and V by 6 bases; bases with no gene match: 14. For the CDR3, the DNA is TGTGCCAGCAGCCAGCGGGGAGGGCGAAGAGTCCAAGAGACCCAGTACTTC. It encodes CASSQRGGRRVQETQYF.

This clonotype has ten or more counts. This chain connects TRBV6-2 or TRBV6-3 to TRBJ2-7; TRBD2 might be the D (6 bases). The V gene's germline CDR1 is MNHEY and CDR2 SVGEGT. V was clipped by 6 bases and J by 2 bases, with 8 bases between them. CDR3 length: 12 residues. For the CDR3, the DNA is TGTGCCAGCAGGGAGCGGGCCTACGAGCAGTACTTC. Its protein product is CASRERAYEQYF.

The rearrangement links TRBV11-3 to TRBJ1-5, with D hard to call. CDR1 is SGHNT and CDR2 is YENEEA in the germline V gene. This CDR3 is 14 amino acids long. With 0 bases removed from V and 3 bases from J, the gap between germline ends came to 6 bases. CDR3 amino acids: CASSLDVANQPQHF. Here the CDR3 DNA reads TGTGCCAGCAGCTTAGATGTAGCCAATCAGCCCCAGCATTTT.

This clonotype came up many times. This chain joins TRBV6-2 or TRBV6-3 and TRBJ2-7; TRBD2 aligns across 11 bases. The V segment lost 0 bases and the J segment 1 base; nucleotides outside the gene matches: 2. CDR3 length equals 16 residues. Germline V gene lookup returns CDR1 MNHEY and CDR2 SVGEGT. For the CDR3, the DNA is TGTGCCAGCAGTTACTCGAGGACTAGCGGGTCCTACGAGCAGTACTTC. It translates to CASSYSRTSGSYEQYF.

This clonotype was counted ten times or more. For the CDR3, the DNA is TGTGCCAGCAGCCAAACGGGGGACACTGAAGCTTTCTTT. Protein sequence: CASSQTGDTEAFF. The chain employs TRBV14 and TRBJ1-1; the D gene is possibly TRBD1 (5 bases). V lost 2 bases to trimming and J lost 3 bases, with 7 bases between them. Germline V gene sequence: CDR1 SGHDN, CDR2 FVKESK. The CDR3 contains 13 residues.

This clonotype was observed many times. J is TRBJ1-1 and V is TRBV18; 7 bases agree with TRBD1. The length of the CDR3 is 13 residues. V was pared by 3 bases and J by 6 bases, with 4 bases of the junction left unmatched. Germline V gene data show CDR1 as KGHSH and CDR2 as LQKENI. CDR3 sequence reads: CASSPRQGPEAFF. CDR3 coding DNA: TGTGCCAGCTCACCGCGACAGGGCCCTGAAGCTTTCTTT.

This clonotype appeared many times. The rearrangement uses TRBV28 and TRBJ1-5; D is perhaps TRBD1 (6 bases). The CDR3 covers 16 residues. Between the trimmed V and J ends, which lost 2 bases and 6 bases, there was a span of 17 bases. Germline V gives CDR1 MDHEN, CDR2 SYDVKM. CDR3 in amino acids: CASSLPQGQLGQPQHF. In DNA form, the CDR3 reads TGTGCCAGCAGTTTACCCCAAGGACAGCTGGGTCAGCCCCAGCATTTT.

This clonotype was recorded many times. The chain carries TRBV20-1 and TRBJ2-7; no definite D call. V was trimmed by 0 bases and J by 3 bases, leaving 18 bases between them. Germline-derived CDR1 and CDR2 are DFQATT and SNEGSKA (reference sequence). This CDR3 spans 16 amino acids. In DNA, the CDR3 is TGCAGTGCTAGAGATGGTACCGGGCCCTTGAACTACGAGCAGTACTTC. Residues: CSARDGTGPLNYEQYF.

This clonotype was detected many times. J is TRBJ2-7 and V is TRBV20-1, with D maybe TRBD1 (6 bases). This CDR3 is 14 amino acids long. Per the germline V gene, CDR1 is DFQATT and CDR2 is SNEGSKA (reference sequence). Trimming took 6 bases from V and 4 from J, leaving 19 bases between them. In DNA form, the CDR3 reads TGCAGTGCCACCGACAGGATAGGATCTTACGAGCAGTACTTC. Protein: CSATDRIGSYEQYF.